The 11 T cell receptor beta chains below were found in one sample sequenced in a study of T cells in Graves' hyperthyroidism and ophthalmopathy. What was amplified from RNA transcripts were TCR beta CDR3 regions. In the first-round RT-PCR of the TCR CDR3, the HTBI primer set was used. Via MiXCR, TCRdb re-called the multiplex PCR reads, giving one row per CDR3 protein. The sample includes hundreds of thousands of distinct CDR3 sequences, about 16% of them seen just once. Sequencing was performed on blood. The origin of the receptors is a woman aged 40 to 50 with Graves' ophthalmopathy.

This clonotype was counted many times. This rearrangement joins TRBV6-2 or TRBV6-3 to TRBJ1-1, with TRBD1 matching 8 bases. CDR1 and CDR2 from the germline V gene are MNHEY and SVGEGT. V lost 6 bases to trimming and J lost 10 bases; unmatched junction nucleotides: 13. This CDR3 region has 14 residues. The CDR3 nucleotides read TGTGCCAGCAGCGCCGACAGGGGTTTTTTCGGAGCTTTCTTT. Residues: CASSADRGFFGAFF.

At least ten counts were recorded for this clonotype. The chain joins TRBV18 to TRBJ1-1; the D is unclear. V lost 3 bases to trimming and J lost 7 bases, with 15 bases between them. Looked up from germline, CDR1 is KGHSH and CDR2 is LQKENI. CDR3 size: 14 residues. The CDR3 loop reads CASSPQLEQVEAFF. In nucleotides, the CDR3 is TGTGCCAGCTCACCCCAACTTGAGCAGGTTGAAGCTTTCTTT.

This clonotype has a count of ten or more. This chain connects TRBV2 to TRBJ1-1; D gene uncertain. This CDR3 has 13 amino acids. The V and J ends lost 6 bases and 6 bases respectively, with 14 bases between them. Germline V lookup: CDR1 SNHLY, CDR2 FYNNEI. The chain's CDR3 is CASRDPPQPEAFF. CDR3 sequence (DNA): TGTGCCAGCAGAGACCCACCCCAGCCTGAAGCTTTCTTT.

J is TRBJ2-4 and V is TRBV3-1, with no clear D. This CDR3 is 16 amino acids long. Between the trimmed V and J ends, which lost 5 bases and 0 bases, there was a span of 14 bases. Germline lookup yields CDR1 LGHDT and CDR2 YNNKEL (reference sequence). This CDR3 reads CASSVNPIVAKNIQYF. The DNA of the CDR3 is TGTGCCAGCAGCGTAAACCCGATAGTAGCCAAAAACATTCAGTACTTC. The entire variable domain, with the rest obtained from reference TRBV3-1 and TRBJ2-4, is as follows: DTAVSQTPKYLVTQMGNDKSIKCEQNLGHDTMYWYKQDSKKFLKIMFSYNNKELIINETVPNRFSPKSPDKAHLNLHINSLELGDSAVYFCASSVNPIVAKNIQYFGAGTRLSVL.

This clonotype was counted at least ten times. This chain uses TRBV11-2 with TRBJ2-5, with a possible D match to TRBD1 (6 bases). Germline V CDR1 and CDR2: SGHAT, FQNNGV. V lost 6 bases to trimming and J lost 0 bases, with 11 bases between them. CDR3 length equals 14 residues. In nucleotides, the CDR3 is TGTGCCAGCAGTTTACAGGGTCACCAAGAGACCCAGTACTTC. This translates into CASSLQGHQETQYF.

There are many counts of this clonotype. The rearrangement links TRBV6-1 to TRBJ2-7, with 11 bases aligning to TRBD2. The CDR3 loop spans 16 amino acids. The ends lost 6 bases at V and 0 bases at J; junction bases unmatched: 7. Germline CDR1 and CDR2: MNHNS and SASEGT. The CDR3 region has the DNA TGTGCCAGCAGGCCACGACTAGCGGGAAACTCCTACGAGCAGTACTTC. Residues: CASRPRLAGNSYEQYF.

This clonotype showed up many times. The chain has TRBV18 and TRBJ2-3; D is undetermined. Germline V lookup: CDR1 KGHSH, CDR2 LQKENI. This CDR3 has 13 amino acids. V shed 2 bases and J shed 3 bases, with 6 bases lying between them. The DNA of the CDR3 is TGTGCCAGCTCACCATCGAGGACAGATACGCAGTATTTT. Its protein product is CASSPSRTDTQYF.

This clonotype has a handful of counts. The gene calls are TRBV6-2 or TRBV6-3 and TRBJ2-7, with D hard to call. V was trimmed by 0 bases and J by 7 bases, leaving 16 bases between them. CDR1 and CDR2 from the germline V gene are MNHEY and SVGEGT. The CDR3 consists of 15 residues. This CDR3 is CASSYSVQLIREQYF. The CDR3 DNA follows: TGTGCCAGCAGTTACTCGGTGCAGCTCATTAGGGAGCAGTACTTC.

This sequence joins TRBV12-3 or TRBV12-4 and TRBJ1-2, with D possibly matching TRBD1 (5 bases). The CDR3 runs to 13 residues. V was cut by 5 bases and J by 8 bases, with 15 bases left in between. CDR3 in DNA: TGTGCCAGCAGTAACCGGGACCCCCGGGGCTACACCTTC. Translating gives CASSNRDPRGYTF.

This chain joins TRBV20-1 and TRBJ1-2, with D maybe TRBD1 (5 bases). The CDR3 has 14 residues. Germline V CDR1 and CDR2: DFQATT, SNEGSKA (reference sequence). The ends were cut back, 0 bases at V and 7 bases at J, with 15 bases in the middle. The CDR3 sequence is CSARDIQGAGGYTF. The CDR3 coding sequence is TGCAGTGCTAGAGATATCCAGGGAGCTGGTGGCTACACCTTC.

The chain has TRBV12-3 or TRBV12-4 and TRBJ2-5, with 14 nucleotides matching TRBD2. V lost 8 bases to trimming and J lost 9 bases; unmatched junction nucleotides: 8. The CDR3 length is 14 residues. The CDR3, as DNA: TGTGCCAGCGGGACTAGCGGGGGTCCGGGGGCCCAGTACTTC. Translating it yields CASGTSGGPGAQYF.